This T cell receptor (beta chain) originates from a study of blood T cell repertoires in COVID-19 (dated by TCRdb to about 2020). With regard to the full study: Collaborator samples came from the United States, Italy and Spain and covered acute and convalescent phases of COVID-19. The material from the prospective study consisted of cDNA or gDNA derived from T cells, B-cell-depleted T cells, or PBMCs. Deeply sampled blood TCRbeta repertoires from subjects exposed to, actively infected with, or recovered from COVID-19 were included in the dataset. The repertoires were made available in a free public database intended to serve as a resource for research on the immune response to SARS-CoV-2. The samples were drawn from two sources: the first 160 participants of the ongoing ImmuneRACE study, and over 950 subjects contributed by 6 global collaborators. Nearly every sample came with metadata listing a de-identified subject ID, COVID-19 status, age in years and sex. HLA class I and class II types, where available, came from metadata supplied by the sample provider rather than from assay-based typing. Overall study outcomes, separate from this receptor: Clinical and demographic metadata were provided uncurated, with the amount varying by source and participant.

Samples from volunteer blood donors who had recovered from COVID-19 were contributed by a second Seattle source. Each collaborating institution followed its own protocols to collect whole blood in K2EDTA tubes. For TCRbeta analysis, collaborators shipped samples in one of three forms: frozen whole blood, isolated PBMCs, or DNA extracted from either of those sample types. About this clone: Its binding antigen is unknown. No base qualities exist here, and no much larger clone lies one base off it.

The immunoSEQ Assay, a bias-controlled multiplex PCR, was used to amplify TCRbeta CDR3 regions from genomic DNA. On the authors' methods: Within the assay, amplification of reference gene primers was used to estimate how many nucleated cells each sample contained. To quantify the absolute abundance of each unique TCRbeta CDR3 rearrangement, sequence reads were collapsed and filtered. For each sample, productive Simpson clonality was calculated by taking the square root of Simpson's diversity index across productive rearrangements. Imported from immuneACCESS, the table was reduced by TCRdb to in-frame sequences with V and J called. These copies leave out some clones; in studies compared against another copy, an unresolved V gene accounts for under half, and the cause of the remainder is not known. Clonal size and the V and J genes are those of that table, whereas D and trimming came from the DNA. In this sample the table shows nearly 250,000 clones, roughly 86% of which occur a single time. Clones ranked in the top ten supply 1.5% to 2% of the sample.

V is trimmed back by 2 bases and J by 9 bases, and the junction contains 14 bases that no gene match accounts for. The germline V gene encodes CDR1 SGHAT and CDR2 FQNNGV. Inclusive of the bounding cysteine and phenylalanine, the CDR3 is 18 residues long. Just the 54-base CDR3 DNA is kept, in frame starting at base 1. This TCR came from a woman in her fifties or sixties who had recovered from COVID-19. This chain joins TRBV11-2 to TRBJ1-6; TRBD1 matches 9 bases in the middle. Input material: peripheral blood. Here is the DNA: TGTGCCAGCAGCTTAAGCCTTGGTCGCGGGACAGGGTCTTCACCCCTCCACTTT. Its protein product is CASSLSLGRGTGSSPLHF.